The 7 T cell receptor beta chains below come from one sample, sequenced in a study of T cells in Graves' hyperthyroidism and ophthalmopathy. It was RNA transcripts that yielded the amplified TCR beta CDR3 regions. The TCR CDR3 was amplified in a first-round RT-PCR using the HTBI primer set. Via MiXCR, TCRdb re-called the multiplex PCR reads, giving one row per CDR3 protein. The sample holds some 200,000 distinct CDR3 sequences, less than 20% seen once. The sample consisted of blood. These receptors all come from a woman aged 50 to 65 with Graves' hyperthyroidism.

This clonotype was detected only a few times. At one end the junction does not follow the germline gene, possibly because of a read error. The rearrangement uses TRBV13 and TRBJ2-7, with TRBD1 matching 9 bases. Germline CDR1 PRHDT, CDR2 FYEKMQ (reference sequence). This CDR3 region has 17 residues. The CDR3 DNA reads TGTACCAGCAGCTTAACGCACGGGACAGGGCGACCCTACGAGCAGTACTTC. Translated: CTSSLTHGTGRPYEQYF.

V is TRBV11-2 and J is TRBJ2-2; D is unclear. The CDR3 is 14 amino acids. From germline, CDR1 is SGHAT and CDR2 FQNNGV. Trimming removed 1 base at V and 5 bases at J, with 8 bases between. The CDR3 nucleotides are TGTGCCAGCAGCTTAGTGATCGAAACCGGGGAGCTGTTTTTT. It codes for CASSLVIETGELFF.

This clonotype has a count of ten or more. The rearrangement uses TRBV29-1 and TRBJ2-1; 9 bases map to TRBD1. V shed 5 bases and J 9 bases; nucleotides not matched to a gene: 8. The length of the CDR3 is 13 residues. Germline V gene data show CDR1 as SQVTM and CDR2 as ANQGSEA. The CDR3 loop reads CSVPGTGFGEQFF. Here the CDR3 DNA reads TGCAGCGTTCCCGGGACAGGGTTTGGTGAGCAGTTCTTC.

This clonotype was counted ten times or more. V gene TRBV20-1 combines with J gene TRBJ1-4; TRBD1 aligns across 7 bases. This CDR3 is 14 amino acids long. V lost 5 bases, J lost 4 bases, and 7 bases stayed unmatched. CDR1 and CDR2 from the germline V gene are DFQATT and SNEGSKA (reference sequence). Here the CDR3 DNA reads TGCAGTGCTCCGACCCGGGACAGTAATGAAAAACTGTTTTTT. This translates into CSAPTRDSNEKLFF.

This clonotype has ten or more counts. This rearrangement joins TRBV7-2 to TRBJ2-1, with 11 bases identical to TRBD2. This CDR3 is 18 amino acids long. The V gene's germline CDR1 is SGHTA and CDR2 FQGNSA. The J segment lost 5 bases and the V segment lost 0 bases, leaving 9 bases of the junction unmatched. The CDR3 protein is CASSLALTSGSSHNEQFF. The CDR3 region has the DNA TGTGCCAGCAGCTTAGCGTTAACTAGCGGGAGTAGCCACAATGAGCAGTTCTTC.

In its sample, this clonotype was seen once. The CDR3 nucleotides read TGTGCCAGCAGTTACTCTAACGGTTTCAGGGAGCAGTACTTC. Translated: CASSYSNGFREQYF. The chain links TRBV6-5 to TRBJ2-7, with unresolved D. Trimming removed 0 bases at V and 7 bases at J, with 13 bases between. The germline V gene encodes CDR1 MNHEY and CDR2 SVGAGI. This CDR3 region has 14 residues.

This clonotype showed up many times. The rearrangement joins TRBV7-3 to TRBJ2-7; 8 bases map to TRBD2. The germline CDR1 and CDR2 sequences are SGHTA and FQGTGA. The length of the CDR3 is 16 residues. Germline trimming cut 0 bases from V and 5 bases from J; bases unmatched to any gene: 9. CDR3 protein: CASSLTSRTSWDEQYF. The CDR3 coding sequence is TGTGCCAGCAGCTTAACGAGTAGGACTAGCTGGGACGAGCAGTACTTC.